What follows is one T cell receptor beta chain and its context. This entry comes from a study of monozygotic twins with inflammatory bowel disease. TCRdb reprocessed the 5' RACE reads; each CDR3 protein has one entry and no DNA is given. The clone table shows 310,000 or so distinct CDR3 sequences, with the ten largest holding over 2%. Sequencing was carried out using blood. This sequence was found in a human donor with ulcerative colitis or Crohn's disease, or a healthy co-twin of an affected twin (not recorded which).

CDR3 region: CSASQRRSNEQFF. The chain joins TRBV20-1 to TRBJ2-1. Germline-derived CDR1 and CDR2 are DFQATT and SNEGSKA (reference sequence). The CDR3 contains 13 residues.